This T cell receptor (beta chain) was recovered during a study of blood T cell repertoires in COVID-19. Whole-study context: Acute and convalescent COVID-19 samples came from the United States, Italy and Spain. PBMCs, B-cell-depleted T cells, or T cells provided the cDNA or gDNA that made up the material.

Assignment of participants to cohorts was predicated upon participant-reported clinical history. Two negative PCRs, clearance, or symptom resolution characterized the recovered Cohort 3 donors. CDR1 SGHRS and CDR2 YFSETQ come from the germline V gene. This CDR3 region has 14 residues. The V gene lost 3 bases and the J gene lost 0 bases, with 10 bases spanning the gap. Sequencing used immunoSEQ multiplex PCR; TCRdb keeps in-frame clones, though not all of them. The table shows some 290,000 clones, with around nine tenths occurring only once. The J gene is TRBJ2-7, the V gene TRBV5-1; a possible D gene is TRBD2 (5 bases). The receptor was isolated from a woman between 25 and 40 years old who had recovered from COVID-19. Specimen: PBMCs or T cells enriched from blood (not recorded which). CDR3 region: CASSWADFSYEQYF. The CDR3 nucleotides read TGCGCCAGCAGCTGGGCGGACTTCTCCTACGAGCAGTACTTC.